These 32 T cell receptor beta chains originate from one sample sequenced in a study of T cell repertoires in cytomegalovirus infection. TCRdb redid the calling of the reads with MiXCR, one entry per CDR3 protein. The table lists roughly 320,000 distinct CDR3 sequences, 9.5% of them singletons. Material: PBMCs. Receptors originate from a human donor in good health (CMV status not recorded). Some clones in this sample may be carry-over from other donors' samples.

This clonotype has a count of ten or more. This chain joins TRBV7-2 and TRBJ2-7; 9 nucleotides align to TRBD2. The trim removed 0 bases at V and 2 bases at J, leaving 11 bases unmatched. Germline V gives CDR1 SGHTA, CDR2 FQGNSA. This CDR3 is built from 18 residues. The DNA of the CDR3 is TGTGCCAGCAGCTTAGCAGGTAGCGGGGGCCGCTTCACCTACGAGCAGTACTTC. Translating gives CASSLAGSGGRFTYEQYF.

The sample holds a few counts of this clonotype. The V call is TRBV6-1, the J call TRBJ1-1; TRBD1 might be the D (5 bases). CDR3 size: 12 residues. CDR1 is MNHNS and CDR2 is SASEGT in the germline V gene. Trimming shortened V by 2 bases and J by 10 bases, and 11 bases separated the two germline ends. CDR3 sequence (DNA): TGTGCCAGCAGTGAAAGGGGAGGTAGAGCTTTCTTT. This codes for CASSERGGRAFF.

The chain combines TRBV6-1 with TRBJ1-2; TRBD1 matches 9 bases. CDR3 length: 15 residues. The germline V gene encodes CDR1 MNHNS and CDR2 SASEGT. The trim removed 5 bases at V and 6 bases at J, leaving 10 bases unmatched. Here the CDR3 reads CASSPAGTGTHGYTF. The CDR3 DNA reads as TGTGCCAGCAGTCCTGCCGGGACAGGGACTCATGGCTACACCTTC.

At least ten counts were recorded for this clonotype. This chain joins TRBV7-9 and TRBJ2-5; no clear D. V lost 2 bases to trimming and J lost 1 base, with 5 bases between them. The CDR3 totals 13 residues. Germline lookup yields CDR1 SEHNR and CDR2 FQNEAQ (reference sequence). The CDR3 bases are TGTGCCAGCAGCTTAACAATCCAAGAGACCCAGTACTTC. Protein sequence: CASSLTIQETQYF.

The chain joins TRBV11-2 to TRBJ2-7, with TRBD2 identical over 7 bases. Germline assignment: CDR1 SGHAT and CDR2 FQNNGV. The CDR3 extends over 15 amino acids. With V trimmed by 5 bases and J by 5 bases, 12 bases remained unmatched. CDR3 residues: CASSPGSGGRHEQYF. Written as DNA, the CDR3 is TGTGCCAGCAGCCCAGGGTCGGGGGGAAGGCACGAGCAGTACTTC.

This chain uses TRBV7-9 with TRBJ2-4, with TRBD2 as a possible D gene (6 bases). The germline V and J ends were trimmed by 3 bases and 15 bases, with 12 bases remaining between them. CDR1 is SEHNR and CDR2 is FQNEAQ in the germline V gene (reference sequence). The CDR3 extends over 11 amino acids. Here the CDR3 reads CASSFTGTWYF. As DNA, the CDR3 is TGTGCCAGCAGCTTTACCGGGACTTGGTACTTC.

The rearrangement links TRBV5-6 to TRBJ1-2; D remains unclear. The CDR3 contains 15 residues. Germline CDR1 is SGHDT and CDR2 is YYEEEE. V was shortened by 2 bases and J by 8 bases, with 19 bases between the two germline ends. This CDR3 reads CASSFADLLKGGYTF. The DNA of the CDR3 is TGTGCCAGCAGCTTTGCCGACCTTCTAAAGGGCGGCTACACCTTC.

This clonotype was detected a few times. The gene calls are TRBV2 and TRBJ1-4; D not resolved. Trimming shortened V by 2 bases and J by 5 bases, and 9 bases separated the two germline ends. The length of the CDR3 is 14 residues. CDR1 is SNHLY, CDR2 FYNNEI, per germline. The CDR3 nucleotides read TGTGCCAGCAGTGAAAACGGCTCGAATGAAAAACTGTTTTTT. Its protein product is CASSENGSNEKLFF.

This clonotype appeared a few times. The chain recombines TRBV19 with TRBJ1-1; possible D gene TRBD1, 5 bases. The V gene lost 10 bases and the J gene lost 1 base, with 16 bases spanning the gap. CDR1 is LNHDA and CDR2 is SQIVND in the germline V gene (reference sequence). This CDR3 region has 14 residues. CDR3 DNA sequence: TGTGCCACCATGGGGGGGAATCGGAACACTGAAGCTTTCTTT. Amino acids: CATMGGNRNTEAFF.

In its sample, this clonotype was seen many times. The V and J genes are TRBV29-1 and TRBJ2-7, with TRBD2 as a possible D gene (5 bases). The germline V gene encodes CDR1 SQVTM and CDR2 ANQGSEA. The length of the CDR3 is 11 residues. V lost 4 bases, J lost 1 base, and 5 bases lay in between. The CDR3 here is CSVGTSYEQYF. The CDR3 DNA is TGCAGCGTTGGGACTTCCTACGAGCAGTACTTC.

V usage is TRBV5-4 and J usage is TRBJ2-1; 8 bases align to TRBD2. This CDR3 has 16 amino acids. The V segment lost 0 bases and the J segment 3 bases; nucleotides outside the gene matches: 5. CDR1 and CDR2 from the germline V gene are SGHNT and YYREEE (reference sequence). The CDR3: CASSLEAGGLYNEQFF. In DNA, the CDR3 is TGTGCCAGCAGCTTGGAGGCGGGAGGTCTCTACAATGAGCAGTTCTTC.

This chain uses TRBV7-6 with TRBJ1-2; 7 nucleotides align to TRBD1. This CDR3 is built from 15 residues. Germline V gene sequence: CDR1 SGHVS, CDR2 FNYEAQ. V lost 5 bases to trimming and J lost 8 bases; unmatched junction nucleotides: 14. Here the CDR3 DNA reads TGTGCCAGCAGCCCCCGAGACAGGGAGGATGAGGGCTACACCTTC. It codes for CASSPRDREDEGYTF.

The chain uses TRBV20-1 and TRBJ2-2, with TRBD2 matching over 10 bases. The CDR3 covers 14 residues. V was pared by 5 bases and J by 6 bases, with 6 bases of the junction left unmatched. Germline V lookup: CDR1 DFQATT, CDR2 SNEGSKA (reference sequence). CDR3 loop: CSAPSLAGAGELFF. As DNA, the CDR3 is TGCAGTGCTCCCAGCCTAGCGGGAGCCGGGGAGCTGTTTTTT.

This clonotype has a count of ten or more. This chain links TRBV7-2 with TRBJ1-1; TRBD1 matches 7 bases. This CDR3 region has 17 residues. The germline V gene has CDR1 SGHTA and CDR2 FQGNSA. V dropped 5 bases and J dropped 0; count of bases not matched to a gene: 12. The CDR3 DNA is TGTGCCAGCAGCCCGAGACAGGGAACGATGATGAACACTGAAGCTTTCTTT. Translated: CASSPRQGTMMNTEAFF.

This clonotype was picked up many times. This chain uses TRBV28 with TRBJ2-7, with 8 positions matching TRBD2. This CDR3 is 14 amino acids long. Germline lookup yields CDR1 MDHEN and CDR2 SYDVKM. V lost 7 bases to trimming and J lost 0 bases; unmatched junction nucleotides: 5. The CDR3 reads CASTSGGASYEQYF. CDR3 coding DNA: TGTGCCAGCACCTCGGGAGGGGCCTCCTACGAGCAGTACTTC.

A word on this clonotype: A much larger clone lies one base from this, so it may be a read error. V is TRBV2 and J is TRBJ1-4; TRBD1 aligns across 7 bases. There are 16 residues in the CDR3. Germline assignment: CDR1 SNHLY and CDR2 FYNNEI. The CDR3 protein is CDSSEDRVRRNEKLFF. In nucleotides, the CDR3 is TGTGACAGCAGTGAAGACAGGGTGAGGAGGAATGAAAAACTGTTTTTT.

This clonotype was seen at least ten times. The CDR3 DNA follows: TGTGCCAGCAGCTCCCTAGCGGGAGGGATCACAGATACGCAGTATTTT. Translation: CASSSLAGGITDTQYF. This chain uses TRBV7-2 with TRBJ2-3, with TRBD2 matching 12 bases. V lost 4 bases to trimming and J lost 2 bases; unmatched junction nucleotides: 4. CDR3 size: 16 residues. Germline assignment: CDR1 SGHTA and CDR2 FQGNSA. The whole variable domain, filled in from reference TRBV7-2 and TRBJ2-3, reads GAGVSQSPSNKVTEKGKDVELRCDPISGHTALYWYRQSLGQGLEFLIYFQGNSAPDKSGLPSDRFSAERTGGSVSTLTIQRTQQEDSAVYLCASSSLAGGITDTQYFGPGTRLTVL.

CDR3 protein: CASSDLSTGVGQFF. In DNA form, the CDR3 reads TGTGCCAGCAGTGATCTGAGTACCGGGGTTGGGCAGTTCTTC. This sequence joins TRBV2 and TRBJ2-1, with D perhaps TRBD2 (5 bases). The CDR3 has 14 residues. Trimming stripped 3 bases from V and 12 bases from J, with 18 bases between. Germline lookup yields CDR1 SNHLY and CDR2 FYNNEI.

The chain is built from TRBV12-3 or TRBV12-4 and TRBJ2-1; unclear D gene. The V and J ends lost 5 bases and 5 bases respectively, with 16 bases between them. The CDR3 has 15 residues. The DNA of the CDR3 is TGTGCCAGCAGTCCTTTCTACTATTTAAACAATGAGCAGTTCTTC. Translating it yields CASSPFYYLNNEQFF.

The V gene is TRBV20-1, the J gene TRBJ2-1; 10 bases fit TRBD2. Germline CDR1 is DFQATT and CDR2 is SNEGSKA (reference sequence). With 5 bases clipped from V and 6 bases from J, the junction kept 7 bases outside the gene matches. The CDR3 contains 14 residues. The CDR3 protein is CSALSGRNPNEQFF. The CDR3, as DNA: TGCAGTGCTCTTAGCGGGAGGAACCCCAATGAGCAGTTCTTC.

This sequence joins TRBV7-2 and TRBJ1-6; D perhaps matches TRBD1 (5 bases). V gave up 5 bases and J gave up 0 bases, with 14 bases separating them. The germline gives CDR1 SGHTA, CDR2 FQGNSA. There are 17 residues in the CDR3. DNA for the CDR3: TGTGCCAGCAGCGTTACGGGACTCAGCTCCTATAATTCACCCCTCCACTTT. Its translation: CASSVTGLSSYNSPLHF.

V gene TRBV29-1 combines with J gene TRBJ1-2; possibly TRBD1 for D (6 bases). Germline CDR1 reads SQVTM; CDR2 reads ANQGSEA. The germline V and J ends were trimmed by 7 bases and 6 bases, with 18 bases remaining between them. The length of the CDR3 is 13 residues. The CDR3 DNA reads TGCAGCGCCGGAGGAGGGGCAGGGGATGGCTACACCTTC. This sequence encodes CSAGGGAGDGYTF.

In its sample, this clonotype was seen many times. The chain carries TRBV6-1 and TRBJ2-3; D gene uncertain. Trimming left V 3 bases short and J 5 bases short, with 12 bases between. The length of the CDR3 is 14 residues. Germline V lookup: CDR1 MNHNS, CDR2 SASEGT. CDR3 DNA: TGTGCCAGCAGTGAGGCCCACCTCGGAGATACGCAGTATTTT. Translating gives CASSEAHLGDTQYF.

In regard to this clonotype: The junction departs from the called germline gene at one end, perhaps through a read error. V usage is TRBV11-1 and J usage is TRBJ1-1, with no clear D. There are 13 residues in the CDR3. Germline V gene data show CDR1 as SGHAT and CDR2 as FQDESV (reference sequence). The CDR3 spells CASSFDPFSRGVF. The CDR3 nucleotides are TGTGCCAGCAGCTTCGACCCCTTCTCTAGAGGCGTCTTT.

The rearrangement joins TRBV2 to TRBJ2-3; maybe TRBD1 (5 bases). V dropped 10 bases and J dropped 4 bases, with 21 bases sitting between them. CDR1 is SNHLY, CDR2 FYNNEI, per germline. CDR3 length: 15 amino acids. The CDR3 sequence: CATPLMQGRADTQYF. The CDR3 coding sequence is TGTGCCACCCCCTTGATGCAGGGTAGGGCAGATACGCAGTATTTT.

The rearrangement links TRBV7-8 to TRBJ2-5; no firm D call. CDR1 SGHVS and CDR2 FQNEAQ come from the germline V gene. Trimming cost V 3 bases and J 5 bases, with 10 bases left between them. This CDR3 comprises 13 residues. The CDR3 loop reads CASSLASVETQYF. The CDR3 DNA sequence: TGTGCCAGCAGCTTGGCGAGTGTGGAGACCCAGTACTTC.

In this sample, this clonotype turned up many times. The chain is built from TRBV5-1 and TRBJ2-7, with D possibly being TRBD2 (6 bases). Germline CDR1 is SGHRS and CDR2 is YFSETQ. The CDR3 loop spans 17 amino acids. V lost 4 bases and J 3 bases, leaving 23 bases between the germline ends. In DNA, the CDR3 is TGCGCCAGCAGCGTGACAACGGTGGGACTGACCGGCTACGAGCAGTACTTC. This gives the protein CASSVTTVGLTGYEQYF.

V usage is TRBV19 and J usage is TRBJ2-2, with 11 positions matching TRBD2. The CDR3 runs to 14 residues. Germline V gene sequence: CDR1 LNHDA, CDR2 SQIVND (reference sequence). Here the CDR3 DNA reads TGTGTCGGGAGCGGGACTAGCGGTGTCGGGGAGCTGTTTTTT. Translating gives CVGSGTSGVGELFF.

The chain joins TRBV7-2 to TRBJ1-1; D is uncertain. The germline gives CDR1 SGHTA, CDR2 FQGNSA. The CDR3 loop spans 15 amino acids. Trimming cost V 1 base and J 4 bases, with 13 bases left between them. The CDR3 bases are TGTGCCAGCAGCTTAGTCAGTGAGGGAGGCACTGAAGCTTTCTTT. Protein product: CASSLVSEGGTEAFF.

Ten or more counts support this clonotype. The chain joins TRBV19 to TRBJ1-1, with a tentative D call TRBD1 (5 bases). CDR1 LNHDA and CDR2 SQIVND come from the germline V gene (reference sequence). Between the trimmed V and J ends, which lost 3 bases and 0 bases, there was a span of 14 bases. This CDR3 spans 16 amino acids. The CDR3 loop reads CASSIRGDSLNTEAFF. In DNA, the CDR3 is TGTGCCAGTAGTATTCGGGGTGACAGCTTGAACACTGAAGCTTTCTTT.

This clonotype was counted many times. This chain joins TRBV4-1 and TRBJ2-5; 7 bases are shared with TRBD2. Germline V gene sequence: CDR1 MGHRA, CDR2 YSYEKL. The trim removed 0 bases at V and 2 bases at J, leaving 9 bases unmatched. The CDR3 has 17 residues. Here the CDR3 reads CASSQESSGTPQETQYF. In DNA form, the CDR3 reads TGCGCCAGCAGCCAAGAATCTAGCGGTACCCCTCAAGAGACCCAGTACTTC.

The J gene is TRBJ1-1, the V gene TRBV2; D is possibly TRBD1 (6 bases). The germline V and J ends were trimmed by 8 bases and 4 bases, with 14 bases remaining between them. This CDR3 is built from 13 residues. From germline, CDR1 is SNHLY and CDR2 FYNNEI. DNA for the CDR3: TGTGCCAGCCGGAGGGGGTCGGGCACTGAAGCTTTCTTT. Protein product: CASRRGSGTEAFF. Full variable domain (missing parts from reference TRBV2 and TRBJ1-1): EPEVTQTPSHQVTQMGQEVILRCVPISNHLYFYWYRQILGQKVEFLVSFYNNEISEKSEIFDDQFSVERPDGSNFTLKIRSTKLEDSAMYFCASRRGSGTEAFFGQGTRLTVV.